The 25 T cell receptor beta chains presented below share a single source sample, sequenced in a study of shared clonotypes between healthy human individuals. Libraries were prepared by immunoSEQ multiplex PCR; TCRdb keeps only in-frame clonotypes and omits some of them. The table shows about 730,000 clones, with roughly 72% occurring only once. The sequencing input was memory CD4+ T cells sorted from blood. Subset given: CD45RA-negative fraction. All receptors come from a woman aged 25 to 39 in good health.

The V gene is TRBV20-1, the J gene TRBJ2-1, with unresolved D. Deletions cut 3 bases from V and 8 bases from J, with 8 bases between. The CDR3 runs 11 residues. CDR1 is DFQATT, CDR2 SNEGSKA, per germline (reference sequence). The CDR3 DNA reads TGCAGTGCTAGCCTACACGATGAGCAGTTCTTC. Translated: CSASLHDEQFF.

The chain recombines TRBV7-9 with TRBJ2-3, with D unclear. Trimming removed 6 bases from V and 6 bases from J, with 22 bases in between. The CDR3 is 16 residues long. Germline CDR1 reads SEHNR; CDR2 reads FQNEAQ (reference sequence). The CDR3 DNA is TGTGCCAGCAGTCTAAGAAGGCATTCCATGGGGGATACGCAGTATTTT. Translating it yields CASSLRRHSMGDTQYF.

CDR3 nucleotide sequence: TGCGCCAGCAGCTTGGAGGGAGGGCTGGAGGCTTTCTTT. It is translated as CASSLEGGLEAFF. This rearrangement joins TRBV5-1 to TRBJ1-1; D not certain. The V gene's germline CDR1 is SGHRS and CDR2 YFSETQ. Trimming pared 0 bases from V and 11 bases from J, leaving 14 bases between. The CDR3 is 13 amino acids.

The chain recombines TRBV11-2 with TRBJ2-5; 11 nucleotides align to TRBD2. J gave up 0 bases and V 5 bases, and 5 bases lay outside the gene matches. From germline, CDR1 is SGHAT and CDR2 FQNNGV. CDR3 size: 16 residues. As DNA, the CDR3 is TGTGCCAGCAGCCCCTGGACTAGCGGGTACCAAGAGACCCAGTACTTC. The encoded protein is CASSPWTSGYQETQYF. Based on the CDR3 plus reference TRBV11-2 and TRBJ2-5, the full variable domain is EAGVAQSPRYKIIEKRQSVAFWCNPISGHATLYWYQQILGQGPKLLIQFQNNGVVDDSQLPKDRFSAERLKGVDSTLKIQPAKLEDSAVYLCASSPWTSGYQETQYFGPGTRLLVL.

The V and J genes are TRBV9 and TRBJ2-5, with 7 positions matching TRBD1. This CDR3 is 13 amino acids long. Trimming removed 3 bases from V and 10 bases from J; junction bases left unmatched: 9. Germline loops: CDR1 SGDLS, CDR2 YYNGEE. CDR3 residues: CASSAGTEALQYF. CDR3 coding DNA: TGTGCCAGCAGCGCGGGGACAGAAGCCCTCCAGTACTTC.

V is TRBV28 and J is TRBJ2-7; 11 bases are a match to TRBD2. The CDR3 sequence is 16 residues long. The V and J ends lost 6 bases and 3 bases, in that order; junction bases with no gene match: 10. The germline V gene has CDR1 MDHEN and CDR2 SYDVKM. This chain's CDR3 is CASSSNALAGGYEQYF. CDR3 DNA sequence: TGTGCCAGCAGCTCCAACGCTCTAGCGGGAGGCTACGAGCAGTACTTC.

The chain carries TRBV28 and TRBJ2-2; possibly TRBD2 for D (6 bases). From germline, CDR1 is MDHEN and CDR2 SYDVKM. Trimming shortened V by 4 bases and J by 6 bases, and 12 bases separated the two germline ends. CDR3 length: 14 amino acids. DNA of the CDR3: TGTGCCAGCAGTTCACCTCCTAGCGCCGGGGAGCTGTTTTTT. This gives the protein CASSSPPSAGELFF.

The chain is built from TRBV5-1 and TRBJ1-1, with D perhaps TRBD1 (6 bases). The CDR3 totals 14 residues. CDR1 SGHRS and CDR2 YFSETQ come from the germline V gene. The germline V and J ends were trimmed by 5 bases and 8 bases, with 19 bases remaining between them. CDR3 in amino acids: CASRGTGARGEAFF. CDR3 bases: TGCGCCAGCAGAGGGACGGGAGCTAGGGGGGAAGCTTTCTTT. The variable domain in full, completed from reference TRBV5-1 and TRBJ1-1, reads KAGVTQTPRYLIKTRGQQVTLSCSPISGHRSVSWYQQTPGQGLQFLFEYFSETQRNKGNFPGRFSGRQFSNSRSEMNVSTLELGDSALYLCASRGTGARGEAFFGQGTRLTVV.

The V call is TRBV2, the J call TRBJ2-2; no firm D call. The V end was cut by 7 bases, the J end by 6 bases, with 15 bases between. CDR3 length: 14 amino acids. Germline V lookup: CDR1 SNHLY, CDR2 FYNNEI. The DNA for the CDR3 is TGTGCCAGCAAGAAGGAGAGTGGGGCCGGGGAGCTGTTTTTT. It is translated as CASKKESGAGELFF.

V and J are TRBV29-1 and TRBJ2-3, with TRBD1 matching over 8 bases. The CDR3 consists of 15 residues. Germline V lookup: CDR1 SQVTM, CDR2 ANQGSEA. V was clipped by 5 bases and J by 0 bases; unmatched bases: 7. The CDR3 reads CSVRNRDRSTDTQYF. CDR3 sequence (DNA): TGCAGCGTTCGGAACCGGGACAGGAGCACAGATACGCAGTATTTT.

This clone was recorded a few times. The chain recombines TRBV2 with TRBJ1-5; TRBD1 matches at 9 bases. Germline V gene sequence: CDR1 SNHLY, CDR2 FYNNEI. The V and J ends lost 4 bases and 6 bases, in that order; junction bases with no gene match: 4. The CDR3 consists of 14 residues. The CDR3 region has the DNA TGTGCCAGCAGTGTGGGACAGGGAGGTCAGCCCCAGCATTTT. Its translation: CASSVGQGGQPQHF.

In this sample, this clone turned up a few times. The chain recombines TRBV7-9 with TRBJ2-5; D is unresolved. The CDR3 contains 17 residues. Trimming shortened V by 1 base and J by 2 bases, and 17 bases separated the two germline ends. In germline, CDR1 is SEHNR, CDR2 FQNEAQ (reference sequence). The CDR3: CASSLVIGMRSQETQYF. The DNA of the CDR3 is TGTGCCAGCAGCTTAGTAATCGGTATGCGTAGTCAAGAGACCCAGTACTTC.

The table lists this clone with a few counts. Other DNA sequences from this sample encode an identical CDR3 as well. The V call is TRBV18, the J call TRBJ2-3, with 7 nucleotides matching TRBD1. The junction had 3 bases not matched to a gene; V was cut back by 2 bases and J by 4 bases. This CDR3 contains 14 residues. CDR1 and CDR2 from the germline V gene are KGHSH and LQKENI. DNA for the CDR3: TGTGCCAGCTCACCATTGCAGGGGGCAGATACGCAGTATTTT. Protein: CASSPLQGADTQYF.

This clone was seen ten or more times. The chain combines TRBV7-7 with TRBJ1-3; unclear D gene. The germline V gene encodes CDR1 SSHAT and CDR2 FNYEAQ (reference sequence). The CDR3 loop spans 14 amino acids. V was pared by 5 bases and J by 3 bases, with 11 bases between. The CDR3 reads CASSPSPNGNTIYF. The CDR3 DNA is TGTGCCAGCAGCCCCTCCCCAAATGGAAACACCATATATTTT.

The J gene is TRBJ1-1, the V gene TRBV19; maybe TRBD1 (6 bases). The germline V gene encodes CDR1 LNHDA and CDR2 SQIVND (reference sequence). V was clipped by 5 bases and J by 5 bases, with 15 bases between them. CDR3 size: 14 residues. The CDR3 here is CASSAGSGATEAFF. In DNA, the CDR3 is TGTGCCAGTAGTGCCGGGTCAGGGGCAACTGAAGCTTTCTTT.

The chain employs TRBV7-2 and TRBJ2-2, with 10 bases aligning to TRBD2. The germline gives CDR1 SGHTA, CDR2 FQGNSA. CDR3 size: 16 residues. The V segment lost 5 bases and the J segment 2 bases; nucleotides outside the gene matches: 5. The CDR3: CASSPGLASNTGELFF. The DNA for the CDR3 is TGTGCCAGCAGCCCGGGACTAGCGAGTAACACCGGGGAGCTGTTTTTT.

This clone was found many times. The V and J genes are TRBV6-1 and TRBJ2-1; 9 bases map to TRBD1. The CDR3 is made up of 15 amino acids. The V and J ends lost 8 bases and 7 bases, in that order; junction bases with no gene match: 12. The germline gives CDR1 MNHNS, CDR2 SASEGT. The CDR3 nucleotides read TGTGCCAGCTCCTTAATGGGACAGGGTGTTAATGAGCAGTTCTTC. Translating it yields CASSLMGQGVNEQFF.

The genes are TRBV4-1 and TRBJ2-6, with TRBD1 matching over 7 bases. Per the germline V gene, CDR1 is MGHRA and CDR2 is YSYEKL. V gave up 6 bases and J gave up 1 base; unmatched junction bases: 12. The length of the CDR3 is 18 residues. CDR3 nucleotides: TGCGCCAGCAGGTCACCGGGACAGATTTATTCTGGGGCCAACGTCCTGACTTTC. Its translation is CASRSPGQIYSGANVLTF.

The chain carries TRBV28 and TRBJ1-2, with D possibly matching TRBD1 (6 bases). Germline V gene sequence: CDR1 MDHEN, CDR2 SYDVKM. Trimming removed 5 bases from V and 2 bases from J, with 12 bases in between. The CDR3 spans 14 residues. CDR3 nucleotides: TGTGCCAGCAGTGGGGGGACACACAACTATGGCTACACCTTC. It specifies CASSGGTHNYGYTF.

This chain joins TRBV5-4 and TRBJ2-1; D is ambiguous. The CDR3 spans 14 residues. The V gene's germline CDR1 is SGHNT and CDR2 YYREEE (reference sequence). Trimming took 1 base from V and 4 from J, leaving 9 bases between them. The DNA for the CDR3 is TGTGCCAGCAGCTTGTTAGGCTCTTACAATGAGCAGTTCTTC. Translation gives CASSLLGSYNEQFF.

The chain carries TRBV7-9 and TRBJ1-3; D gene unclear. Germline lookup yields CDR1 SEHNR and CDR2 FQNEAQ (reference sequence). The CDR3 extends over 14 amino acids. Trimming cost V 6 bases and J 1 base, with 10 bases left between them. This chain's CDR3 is CASRYGGSGNTIYF. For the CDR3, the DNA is TGTGCCAGCAGGTATGGAGGGTCTGGAAACACCATATATTTT.

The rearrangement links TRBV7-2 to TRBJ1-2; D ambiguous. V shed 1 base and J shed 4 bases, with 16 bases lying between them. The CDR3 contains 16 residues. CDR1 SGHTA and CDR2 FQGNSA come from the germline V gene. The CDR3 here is CASSLVAGDTIYGYTF. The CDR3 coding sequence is TGTGCCAGCAGCTTAGTTGCGGGCGATACGATCTATGGCTACACCTTC.

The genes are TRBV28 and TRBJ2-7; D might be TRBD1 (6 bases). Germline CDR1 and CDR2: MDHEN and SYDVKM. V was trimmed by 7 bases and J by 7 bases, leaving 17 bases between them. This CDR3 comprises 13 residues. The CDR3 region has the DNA TGTGCCAGCAACCGGGACACCCCGCGTGAGCAGTACTTC. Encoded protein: CASNRDTPREQYF. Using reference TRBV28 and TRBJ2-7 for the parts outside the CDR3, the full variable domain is DVKVTQSSRYLVKRTGEKVFLECVQDMDHENMFWYRQDPGLGLRLIYFSYDVKMKEKGDIPEGYSVSREKKERFSLILESASTNQTSMYLCASNRDTPREQYFGPGTRLTVT.

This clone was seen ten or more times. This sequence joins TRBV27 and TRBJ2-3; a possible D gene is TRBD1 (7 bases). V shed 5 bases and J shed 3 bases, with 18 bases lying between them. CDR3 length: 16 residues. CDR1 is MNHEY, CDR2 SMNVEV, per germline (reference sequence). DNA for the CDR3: TGTGCCAGCAGTAGCCCAGGGGGGTTGAGGACAGATACGCAGTATTTT. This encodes CASSSPGGLRTDTQYF.

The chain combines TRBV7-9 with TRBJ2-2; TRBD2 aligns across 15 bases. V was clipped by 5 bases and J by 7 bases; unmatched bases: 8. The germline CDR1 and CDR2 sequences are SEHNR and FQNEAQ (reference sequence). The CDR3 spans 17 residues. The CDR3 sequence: CASSRAGTSGRNGELFF. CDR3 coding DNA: TGTGCCAGCAGCCGAGCCGGGACTAGCGGGAGGAACGGGGAGCTGTTTTTT.